The 8 T cell receptor beta chains presented below share a single source sample, sequenced in a study of vaccination and CD4 T cells after COVID-19. No antigen has been assigned to these receptors. Sequence data for DNA of cultured CD4+ T cells were generated by the Oncomine TCR Beta short-read assay. TCRdb reprocessed the PCR reads via MiXCR and lists one record per CDR3 protein. The sample holds about 8,000 distinct CDR3 sequences, 36% seen once. As for treatment: roughly 10-day PBMC culture with coronavirus spike peptide pools or control peptides (ViraFEST assay). From the unexposed donor, CD4+ T cells were collected ahead of the COVID-19 pandemic (2011-2018). Specimen: CD4+ T cells from blood, cultured in vitro. The receptor source for this set is a human donor in good health.

The V gene is TRBV20-1, the J gene TRBJ2-7; 10 bases align to TRBD1. From germline, CDR1 is DFQATT and CDR2 SNEGSKA (reference sequence). The V segment lost 5 bases and the J segment 6 bases; nucleotides outside the gene matches: 7. The CDR3 consists of 13 residues. The CDR3 DNA is TGCAGTGCTCACCGGGACAGGGGTCCCGAGCAGTACTTC. Its protein product is CSAHRDRGPEQYF.

This clonotype was detected only a few times. The chain joins TRBV6-1 to TRBJ2-5; D might be TRBD1 (5 bases). V was clipped by 4 bases and J by 0 bases, with 15 bases between them. The CDR3 is 16 amino acids. Per the germline V gene, CDR1 is MNHNS and CDR2 is SASEGT. CDR3 DNA: TGTGCCAGCAGTGGCCCAGGAAGACAGTACCAAGAGACCCAGTACTTC. Its translation is CASSGPGRQYQETQYF.

The rearrangement links TRBV2 to TRBJ1-2; TRBD1 agrees at 7 bases. The CDR3 consists of 13 residues. Germline trimming cut 5 bases from V and 7 bases from J; bases unmatched to any gene: 7. The germline V gene encodes CDR1 SNHLY and CDR2 FYNNEI. DNA of the CDR3: TGTGCCAGCAGTCGACAGGGAATCTCTGGCTACACCTTC. This codes for CASSRQGISGYTF.

This rearrangement joins TRBV7-8 to TRBJ2-2, with TRBD1 identical over 8 bases. Germline CDR1 SGHVS, CDR2 FQNEAQ. After removal of 3 bases from V and 5 bases from J, the junction contained 2 bases not matched to a gene. The CDR3 has 14 residues. Here the CDR3 DNA reads TGTGCCAGCAGCTTCCAGGGGGCAACCGGGGAGCTGTTTTTT. Its translation is CASSFQGATGELFF.

Only a few counts were recorded for this clonotype. This chain joins TRBV6-2 or TRBV6-3 and TRBJ1-1, with TRBD1 identical over 7 bases. This CDR3 region has 15 residues. The V gene end was trimmed by 7 bases and the J gene end by 0 bases; junction bases not matched to a gene: 8. Germline CDR1 MNHEY, CDR2 SVGEGT. The CDR3 DNA reads TGTGCCAGCACCGACCGACAGGGTTTGAACACTGAAGCTTTCTTT. Its protein is CASTDRQGLNTEAFF.

The chain has TRBV12-3 or TRBV12-4 and TRBJ2-7; 7 nucleotides agree with TRBD1. With 7 bases clipped from V and 3 bases from J, the junction kept 3 bases outside the gene matches. The CDR3 covers 12 residues. The CDR3 region is CASTGDSYEQYF. The CDR3 DNA reads TGTGCCAGCACCGGGGACAGCTACGAGCAGTACTTC.

The chain has TRBV10-3 and TRBJ2-7; TRBD1 agrees at 10 bases. The J segment lost 2 bases and the V segment lost 7 bases, leaving 2 bases of the junction unmatched. Germline CDR1 reads ENHRY; CDR2 reads SYGVKD. The CDR3 is made up of 13 amino acids. The chain's CDR3 is CAITGQGTYEQYF. Written as DNA, the CDR3 is TGTGCCATCACGGGACAGGGGACCTACGAGCAGTACTTC.

This chain uses TRBV6-5 with TRBJ2-5, with D hard to call. CDR3 length: 11 amino acids. Trimming took 4 bases from V and 4 from J, leaving 4 bases between them. CDR1 and CDR2 from the germline V gene are MNHEY and SVGAGI. CDR3 sequence (DNA): TGTGCCAGCAGTTTCTCAGAGACCCAGTACTTC. Translation gives CASSFSETQYF.